The clone carrying this T cell receptor beta chain has a single count. What it binds is unknown. Trimming cost V 0 bases and J 5 bases; bases outside gene matches: 7. Germline CDR1 SGHNT, CDR2 YYREEE (reference sequence). The CDR3 covers 16 residues. This sample was included in a study of T cell responses to AZD1222 COVID-19 vaccine. Study-level findings and limits: Repertoires were sampled only after the peak T cell response.

Only in-frame clones appear in the TCRdb table, and some are missing; sequencing was by immunoSEQ multiplex PCR. Of 130,000 to 150,000 clones listed, around nine tenths were seen once; the top ten hold around 1.7%. This sample comprised peripheral blood, obtained on day 0 of AZD1222 vaccination. The rearrangement links TRBV5-4 to TRBJ2-1; 8 nucleotides match TRBD2. The sequence came from an adult in good health. The CDR3 region has the DNA TGTGCCAGCAGCTTGGTCGGGACTAGACTCCACAATGAGCAGTTCTTC. This translates into CASSLVGTRLHNEQFF.